This entry concerns a single T cell receptor (beta chain). No antigen is known for it. The data originate from a study of cytomegalovirus exposure and HLA in healthy donors. The PCR employed 60 Vbeta primers together with 13 Jbeta primers. Here immunoSEQ multiplex PCR was the method, and the copy in TCRdb shows in-frame clones only, minus some. The table lists approximately 130,000 clones, more than 60% of them singletons. Whole-study results and caveats: In a later analysis, TCR beta V- and J-gene trimming showed a link to a missense DCLRE1C variant. Later, TCR association rates were found to vary by HLA locus, highest for DRB1 and lowest for HLA-C.

Source material: PBMCs. This clonotype was obtained from a man aged 25-40 years in good health and CMV-seronegative.

DNA of the CDR3: TGCGCCAGCAGCCAAGAAGACAGGGGCAATCAGCCCCAGCATTTT. Its protein product is CASSQEDRGNQPQHF. The chain carries TRBV4-3 and TRBJ1-5; 7 bases are a match to TRBD1. This CDR3 spans 15 amino acids. Germline CDR1 and CDR2: LGHNA and YSLEER. V was clipped by 0 bases and J by 2 bases; unmatched bases: 1.